The rows below give T cell receptor beta chains drawn from one sample of a study of blood T cell repertoires in COVID-19. TCRdb's copy holds only in-frame clones and misses some; the assay was immunoSEQ multiplex PCR. The sample lists 35,000 to 45,000 clones, about 91% occurring once. What was sequenced was peripheral blood. These receptors all come from a man between 50 and 59 years old with active COVID-19. CDR3s include the opening cysteine and the closing phenylalanine or tryptophan. The D gene is left open where the match is weak. Clone size is shown for a subset of rows, as once, few, many or a class of expanded clone.

v_call	clone_size	j_call	d_call	cdr3_nt	cdr3_aa
TRBV27	.	TRBJ2-5	.	TGTGCCAGCAGTTTCCAGGGGCAGGAGACCCAGTACTTC	CASSFQGQETQYF
TRBV29-1	.	TRBJ2-3	TRBD2	TGCAGCGCCCGCCAAGCGGGAGACGATACGCAGTATTTT	CSARQAGDDTQYF
TRBV9	.	TRBJ2-7	.	TGTGCCAGCAGCGCCGGGCGGGCAGGGGTCTACGAGCAGTACTTC	CASSAGRAGVYEQYF
TRBV19	.	TRBJ1-1	TRBD1	TGTGCCAGCGGGAGGGACAGGGACTACACTGAAGCTTTCTTT	CASGRDRDYTEAFF
TRBV5-6	.	TRBJ2-5	TRBD2	TGTGCCAGCCGGAAGCGACTAGCGGCCAAAATGGAGACCCAGTACTTC	CASRKRLAAKMETQYF
TRBV30	.	TRBJ1-1	.	TGTGCCTGGGCCCAGGATGGGCGGGGCACTGAAGCTTTCTTT	CAWAQDGRGTEAFF
TRBV6-1	few	TRBJ2-7	.	TGTGCCAGCAGTGATTATGCCCAGGGGAGCTCCTACGAGCAGTACTTC	CASSDYAQGSSYEQYF
TRBV29-1	.	TRBJ2-5	.	TGCAGCGTTGCGGGGGACCAAGAGACCCAGTACTTC	CSVAGDQETQYF
TRBV4-1	.	TRBJ2-7	TRBD2	TGCGCCAGCAGCCAAGGGGGACTAGCGGGAGGGAGAGAGCAGTACTTC	CASSQGGLAGGREQYF
TRBV27	.	TRBJ2-2	TRBD2	TGTGCCAGCAGTTCCCCGGGGGGTAGGGGCTCCGGGGAGCTGTTTTTT	CASSSPGGRGSGELFF
TRBV18	.	TRBJ2-7	.	TGTGCCAGCTCACCACGCGAAGGGGAACACGAGCAGTACTTC	CASSPREGEHEQYF